What follows are 3 T cell receptor beta chains derived from one specimen sequenced in a study of blood T cell repertoires in COVID-19. Sequencing used immunoSEQ multiplex PCR; TCRdb keeps in-frame clones, though not all of them. The sample holds under 200,000 clones, 84% seen once. The specimen was PBMCs or T cells enriched from blood (not recorded which). The receptor set was obtained from a young woman who had been exposed to COVID-19.

The chain combines TRBV6-1 with TRBJ1-3, with TRBD1 matching over 10 bases. Germline V gene lookup returns CDR1 MNHNS and CDR2 SASEGT. The CDR3 is 17 amino acids. V gave up 1 base and J gave up 1 base; unmatched junction bases: 4. CDR3 region: CASSEVPGQGSGNTIYF. The CDR3 DNA is TGTGCCAGCAGTGAAGTACCGGGACAGGGGTCTGGAAACACCATATATTTT.

The V call is TRBV5-8, the J call TRBJ1-3; D is undetermined. Germline values: CDR1 SGHTS, CDR2 YDEGEE. Trimming cost V 2 bases and J 0 bases, with 12 bases left between them. This CDR3 has 16 amino acids. CDR3 protein: CASSLKTGSSGNTIYF. CDR3 nucleotide sequence: TGTGCCAGCAGCTTAAAAACGGGGAGCTCTGGAAACACCATATATTTT.

This clone has a single count. The rearrangement joins TRBV10-3 to TRBJ2-7; TRBD1 aligns across 10 bases. Losses at the gene ends were 6 bases for V and 2 bases for J; bases not matched to a gene: 7. The germline V gene encodes CDR1 ENHRY and CDR2 SYGVKD. The CDR3 loop spans 15 amino acids. The CDR3 DNA reads TGTGCCATCAGCGGAGGACAGGGGGGGACCTACGAGCAGTACTTC. Its protein is CAISGGQGGTYEQYF.